A selection of T cell receptor beta chains follows, all from one sample in a study of identical twins. Using its own MiXCR run on the 5' RACE reads, TCRdb lists one record per CDR3 protein. The sample consists of about 890,000 distinct CDR3 sequences, over 9% of them appearing once. This sample was shared with a second study, whose subject was yellow fever vaccine responses in identical twins.

The specimen sequenced was PBMCs. The receptors were sampled from a young woman in good health. CDR3s include the opening cysteine and the closing phenylalanine or tryptophan. A D gene is named only where the DNA matches it firmly. Size values are once, few and many counts, or a class for expanded clones, and some rows have none.

clone_size | j_call | d_call | v_call | cdr3_aa | cdr3_nt
NA | TRBJ2-2 | TRBD2 | TRBV5-6 | CASSLFGTSKTGELFF | TGTGCCAGCAGCTTGTTTGGGACTAGTAAAACCGGGGAGCTGTTTTTT
few | TRBJ2-5 | NA | TRBV6-1 | CASSDRDGGGETQYF | TGTGCCAGCAGTGACAGGGACGGGGGTGGAGAGACCCAGTACTTC
many | TRBJ2-6 | NA | TRBV29-1 | CSVGGATYSGANVLTF | TGCAGCGTTGGAGGGGCAACATACTCTGGGGCCAACGTCCTGACTTTC
NA | TRBJ2-3 | NA | TRBV3-2 | CASCQNAGGRDTQYF | TGTGCCAGCTGCCAAAATGCGGGAGGCCGAGATACGCAGTATTTT
NA | TRBJ2-1 | TRBD2 | TRBV7-3 | CASSPPLAGGSNEQFF | TGTGCCAGCAGCCCCCCTCTAGCGGGAGGATCAAATGAGCAGTTCTTC
NA | TRBJ1-4 | NA | TRBV7-9 | CASSPSSVEKLFF | TGTGCCAGCAGCCCTTCTTCCGTTGAAAAACTGTTTTTT
NA | TRBJ2-1 | NA | TRBV7-9 | CASSRRGSDSRDEQFF | TGTGCCAGCAGCCGGCGGGGAAGTGACAGCCGCGATGAGCAGTTCTTC
NA | TRBJ2-7 | NA | TRBV18 | CASSPGGGGAYEQYF | TGTGCCAGCTCACCAGGTGGCGGCGGGGCCTACGAGCAGTACTTC
NA | TRBJ2-7 | NA | TRBV2 | CASSEETGQLYEQYF | TGTGCCAGCAGCGAAGAGACGGGACAACTCTACGAGCAGTACTTC
few | TRBJ1-5 | NA | TRBV28 | CASKESGGGGVQPQHF | TGTGCCAGCAAAGAGTCGGGGGGCGGTGGGGTTCAGCCCCAGCATTTT
NA | TRBJ2-1 | TRBD2 | TRBV2 | CASTTGGRDNEQFF | TGTGCCAGCACCACGGGAGGTCGGGACAATGAGCAGTTCTTC
many | TRBJ2-3 | TRBD2 | TRBV6-2/TRBV6-3 | CASTSGSTQYF | TGTGCCAGCACTAGCGGGAGCACGCAGTATTTT
many | TRBJ2-7 | NA | TRBV20-1 | CSATRGVWYEQYF | TGCAGTGCCACCCGCGGGGTCTGGTACGAGCAGTACTTC
few | TRBJ2-2 | NA | TRBV7-2 | CASSLPWAAGELFF | TGTGCCAGCAGCTTGCCCTGGGCGGCCGGGGAGCTGTTTTTT
few | TRBJ2-7 | TRBD2 | TRBV12-3/TRBV12-4 | CASSFGRTSGSYEQYF | TGTGCCAGCAGTTTTGGTCGGACTAGCGGCTCCTACGAGCAGTACTTC
few | TRBJ1-3 | TRBD1 | TRBV7-9 | CASGQGASGNTIYF | TGTGCCAGCGGACAGGGGGCTTCTGGAAACACCATATATTTT
NA | TRBJ2-7 | NA | TRBV2 | CASQVTAYEQYF | TGTGCCAGCCAGGTCACTGCCTACGAGCAGTACTTC
NA | TRBJ2-1 | NA | TRBV10-3 | CAISPNNEQFF | TGTGCCATCAGCCCGAACAATGAGCAGTTCTTC
NA | TRBJ2-7 | TRBD2 | TRBV12-5 | CASGSLSSGSLSSYEQYF | TGTGCTAGTGGTTCTCTGTCTAGCGGAAGTCTGAGCTCCTACGAGCAGTACTTC
many | TRBJ1-1 | TRBD1 | TRBV5-1 | CASSPGQGTEAFF | TGTGCCAGCAGCCCGGGACAGGGCACTGAAGCTTTCTTT
few | TRBJ2-7 | NA | TRBV28 | CASSLGLGAKYSYEQYF | TGTGCCAGCAGTCTCGGGCTGGGCGCCAAATACTCCTACGAGCAGTACTTC
many | TRBJ2-1 | TRBD2 | TRBV28 | CASSPSPGLGSSYNEQFF | TGTGCCAGCAGTCCAAGCCCGGGACTAGGCTCCTCTTACAATGAGCAGTTCTTC
few | TRBJ2-5 | NA | TRBV12-3/TRBV12-4 | CASILSPYSDKETQYF | TGTGCCAGCATTTTAAGCCCCTATAGCGACAAAGAGACCCAGTACTTC
few | TRBJ2-5 | NA | TRBV7-8 | CASGSRDRETQYF | TGTGCCAGCGGATCCAGGGATCGAGAGACCCAGTACTTC
NA | TRBJ1-4 | NA | TRBV12-3/TRBV12-4 | CASSLVLGQTNEKLFF | TGTGCCAGCAGTTTAGTTTTGGGACAAACTAATGAAAAACTGTTTTTT
many | TRBJ2-3 | TRBD1 | TRBV5-6 | CASSLVGADRSTDTQYF | TGTGCCAGCAGCTTGGTCGGGGCGGACAGGAGCACAGATACGCAGTATTTT
NA | TRBJ2-7 | NA | TRBV6-6 | CASSPQPYEQYF | TGTGCCAGCAGCCCACAACCCTACGAGCAGTACTTC
few | TRBJ2-1 | NA | TRBV5-1 | CASSIGRFSYNEQFF | TGCGCCAGCAGCATTGGACGGTTCTCCTACAATGAGCAGTTCTTC
many | TRBJ2-4 | TRBD1 | TRBV12-3/TRBV12-4 | CASSFRQGQDIQYF | TGTGCCAGCAGTTTCAGACAGGGGCAGGACATTCAGTACTTC
NA | TRBJ2-5 | TRBD1 | TRBV6-1 | CASSRGGAETQYF | TGTGCCAGCAGTAGAGGGGGCGCGGAGACCCAGTACTTC
few | TRBJ2-5 | NA | TRBV18 | CASSPLPRAGDGETQYF | TGTGCCAGCTCACCGCTCCCCAGGGCAGGGGATGGCGAGACCCAGTACTTC
NA | TRBJ2-5 | TRBD1 | TRBV20-1 | CSARVGTGDQETQYF | TGCAGTGCTAGAGTCGGGACAGGGGACCAAGAGACCCAGTACTTC
few | TRBJ2-7 | TRBD1 | TRBV5-1 | CASSPGQDVFEQYF | TGCGCCAGCAGTCCCGGACAGGACGTTTTCGAGCAGTACTTC
NA | TRBJ1-6 | NA | TRBV7-3 | CASSLLGVANSPLHF | TGTGCCAGCAGCTTACTAGGGGTGGCGAATTCACCCCTCCACTTT
NA | TRBJ1-1 | NA | TRBV5-1 | CASSLVGRSEAFF | TGCGCCAGCAGCTTGGTAGGCCGATCTGAAGCTTTCTTT
NA | TRBJ2-5 | NA | TRBV11-2 | CASSSTGFAETQYF | TGTGCCAGCAGCTCAACAGGGTTCGCGGAGACCCAGTACTTC
few | TRBJ2-7 | NA | TRBV18 | CASSPPGITYEQYF | TGTGCCAGCTCACCACCGGGCATTACCTACGAGCAGTACTTC
NA | TRBJ1-4 | NA | TRBV5-1 | CASSLGGLREKLFF | TGCGCCAGCAGCCTGGGGGGGCTGCGTGAAAAACTGTTTTTT
few | TRBJ2-1 | NA | TRBV2 | CASSPGTQTLEEQFF | TGTGCCAGCAGCCCTGGGACTCAGACTTTGGAAGAGCAGTTCTTC
many | TRBJ1-6 | TRBD1 | TRBV5-1 | CASSPGTGSPPLHF | TGCGCCAGCAGCCCCGGGACAGGGTCACCACCCCTCCACTTT
few | TRBJ1-3 | TRBD1 | TRBV11-1 | CASSLATSGGQGGNTIYF | TGTGCCAGCAGCTTAGCGACCTCAGGGGGCCAGGGTGGAAACACCATATATTTT
many | TRBJ1-1 | NA | TRBV28 | CASSFYLKGGTEAFF | TGTGCCAGCAGTTTTTATTTAAAAGGGGGAACTGAAGCTTTCTTT
few | TRBJ1-2 | TRBD1 | TRBV29-1 | CSAGTGGGYTF | TGCAGCGCCGGGACAGGGGGTGGCTACACCTTC
few | TRBJ2-7 | NA | TRBV11-3 | CASSFFGSDYEQYF | TGTGCCAGCAGCTTCTTTGGATCTGACTACGAGCAGTACTTC
few | TRBJ2-1 | NA | TRBV7-8 | CASNKGGPSYNEQFF | TGTGCCAGCAACAAGGGGGGACCCTCCTACAATGAGCAGTTCTTC
few | TRBJ2-5 | TRBD2 | TRBV20-1 | CSASRASGGPGETQYF | TGCAGTGCTAGTAGGGCTAGCGGGGGGCCGGGGGAGACCCAGTACTTC
few | TRBJ1-2 | NA | TRBV15 | CATSREGDGWGYTF | TGTGCCACCAGCAGAGAGGGGGATGGTTGGGGCTACACCTTC
NA | TRBJ2-3 | TRBD2 | TRBV7-6 | CASSITSGTKDTQYF | TGTGCCAGCAGCATTACCTCCGGGACTAAGGATACGCAGTATTTT
many | TRBJ2-3 | NA | TRBV4-1 | CASSQVADTQYF | TGCGCCAGCAGCCAAGTGGCAGATACGCAGTATTTT
NA | TRBJ1-5 | TRBD1 | TRBV6-1 | CASRKGTGGGNQPQHF | TGTGCCAGCAGAAAGGGAACAGGGGGCGGCAATCAGCCCCAGCATTTT
few | TRBJ2-4 | NA | TRBV5-6 | CASSQQTANIQYF | TGTGCCAGCAGCCAGCAGACAGCAAACATTCAGTACTTC
few | TRBJ1-1 | NA | TRBV15 | CATSRAVGGMGTEAFF | TGTGCCACCAGCAGAGCGGTGGGGGGAATGGGCACTGAAGCTTTCTTT
few | TRBJ2-1 | TRBD2 | TRBV4-1 | CASSQGLAGVMNYNEQFF | TGCGCCAGCAGCCAAGGACTAGCGGGAGTCATGAACTACAATGAGCAGTTCTTC